The T cell receptor beta chain under discussion was sequenced for a study of blood T cell repertoires in COVID-19 (TCRdb year 2020). In terms of the full investigation: Collaborator samples came from the United States, Italy and Spain and covered acute and convalescent phases of COVID-19. The material from the prospective study consisted of cDNA or gDNA derived from T cells, B-cell-depleted T cells, or PBMCs. The samples were drawn from two sources: the first 160 participants of the ongoing ImmuneRACE study, and fewer than 1,500 subjects contributed by 6 global collaborators. HLA class I and class II types, where available, came from metadata supplied by the sample provider rather than from assay-based typing. Deeply sampled blood TCRbeta repertoires from subjects exposed to, actively infected with, or recovered from COVID-19 were included in the dataset. The repertoires were released in a freely available public database intended as a resource for research on the immune response to SARS-CoV-2. Sample metadata almost always included a de-identified subject ID, COVID-19 status, age in years and sex.

Trimming takes 5 bases from V and 14 bases from J, and the germline ends sit 13 bases apart. From the cysteine through the phenylalanine, the CDR3 covers 12 amino acids. CDR3 DNA is the only sequence kept; it has 36 bases, read in frame from the first base. CDR1 MNHNY and CDR2 SVGAGI are derived from the germline V gene (reference sequence). A second Seattle source provided samples from volunteer blood donors who had recovered from COVID-19. The collaborating institutions used their own protocols to collect whole blood in K2EDTA tubes. For TCRbeta analysis, collaborators shipped samples as frozen whole blood, isolated PBMCs, or DNA extracted from either of those sample types. Beyond this particular receptor, the publication reports: Clinical and demographic metadata were provided uncurated, with the amount varying by source and participant.

The immunoSEQ Assay, a bias-controlled multiplex PCR, was used to amplify TCRbeta CDR3 regions from genomic DNA. Per the original workflow: Nucleated cell counts per sample were estimated from amplification of reference gene primers within the assay. Sequence reads were collapsed and filtered to measure the absolute abundance of every unique TCRbeta CDR3 rearrangement. For each sample, productive Simpson clonality was calculated as the square root of Simpson's diversity index over productive rearrangements. TCRdb stores this immuneACCESS table with in-frame sequences only. Part of the clones is absent; in the studies checked, under half of the shortfall reflects unresolved V genes, and no reason is known for the rest. V and J calls and clone size follow that table, whereas D and trimming were derived from the DNA. The sample has 250,000 or so clones on record, 70% to 85% of them singletons. The top ten clones comprise approximately 2.3% of the sample.

Regarding this clone: Its target antigen remains unknown. Base qualities are not provided; no much larger clone lies one nucleotide away.

The chain is assembled from TRBV6-6 and TRBJ1-6; the D gene assignment is ambiguous. The material sequenced was peripheral blood. The receptor comes from a man between 40 and 49 years old who had recovered from COVID-19. The sequenced DNA is TGTGCCAGCAGTCCGGGATCGGAGTCCCTCCACTTT. Its protein is CASSPGSESLHF.